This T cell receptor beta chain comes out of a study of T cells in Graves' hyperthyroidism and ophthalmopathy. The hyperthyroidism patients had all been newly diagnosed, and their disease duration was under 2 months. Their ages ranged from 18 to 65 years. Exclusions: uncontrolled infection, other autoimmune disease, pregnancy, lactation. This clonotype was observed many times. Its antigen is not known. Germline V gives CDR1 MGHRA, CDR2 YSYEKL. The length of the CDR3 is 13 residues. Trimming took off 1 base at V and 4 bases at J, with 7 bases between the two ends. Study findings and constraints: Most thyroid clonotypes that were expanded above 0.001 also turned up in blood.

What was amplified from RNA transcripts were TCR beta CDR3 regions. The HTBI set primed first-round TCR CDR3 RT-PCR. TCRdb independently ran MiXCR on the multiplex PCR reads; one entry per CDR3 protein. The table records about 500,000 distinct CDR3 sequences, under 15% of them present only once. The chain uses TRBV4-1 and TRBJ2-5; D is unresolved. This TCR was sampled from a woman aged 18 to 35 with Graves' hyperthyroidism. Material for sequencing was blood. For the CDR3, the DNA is TGCGCCAGCAGCCAAGTAGTACGAGAGACCCAGTACTTC. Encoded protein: CASSQVVRETQYF.